The present T cell receptor (beta chain) was sequenced within a study of CD8+CD57+ T cells in acquired aplastic anemia. Study-wide background: The average for DNA from sorted CD4+ and CD8+ cells was 3 to 3.5 ug. Findings of the study overall: Comparison of patients with controls identified some 29 shared CD8+ CDR3 sequences. Patients did not significantly differ from controls in CD8+ Simpson's diversity.

Profiling that covered TCR beta VDJ and CDR3 relied on genomic DNA as its template. TCRdb fed the reads into MiXCR, producing one record per CDR3 protein. The sample shows a few hundred thousand distinct CDR3 sequences, around 50% of them seen only once. Germline CDR1 is SGHRS and CDR2 is YFSETQ. The V and J ends lost 4 bases and 5 bases respectively, with 10 bases between them. This CDR3 is 13 amino acids long. Individuals selected for sequencing had exhibited CD8+CD57+ cell expansion on flow cytometry. None of the patients had been given any therapy when their blood was sampled. This clonotype was observed at least ten times. Its specificity is unknown.

The sequenced material came from sorted CD4+, CD8+, or CD8+CD57+ T cells (not recorded which) from PBMCs. V gene TRBV5-1 combines with J gene TRBJ2-1; tentative D call: TRBD1 (6 bases). The sequence was collected from a human donor with aplastic anemia. The CDR3 nucleotides are TGCGCCAGCAGCCTGGACAGTCACAATGAGCAGTTCTTC. This codes for CASSLDSHNEQFF.